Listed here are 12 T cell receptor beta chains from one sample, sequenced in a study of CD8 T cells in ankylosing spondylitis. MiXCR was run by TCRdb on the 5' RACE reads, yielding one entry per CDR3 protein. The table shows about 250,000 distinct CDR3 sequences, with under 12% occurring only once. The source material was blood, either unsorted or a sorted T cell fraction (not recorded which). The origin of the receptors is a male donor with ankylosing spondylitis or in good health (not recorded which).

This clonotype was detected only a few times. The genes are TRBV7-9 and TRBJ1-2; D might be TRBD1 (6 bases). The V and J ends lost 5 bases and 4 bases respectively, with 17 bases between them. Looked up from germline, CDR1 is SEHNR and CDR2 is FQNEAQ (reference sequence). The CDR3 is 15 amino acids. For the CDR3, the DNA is TGTGCCAGCAGCCCTGACCCCAGGGGTAGCTATGGCTACACCTTC. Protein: CASSPDPRGSYGYTF.

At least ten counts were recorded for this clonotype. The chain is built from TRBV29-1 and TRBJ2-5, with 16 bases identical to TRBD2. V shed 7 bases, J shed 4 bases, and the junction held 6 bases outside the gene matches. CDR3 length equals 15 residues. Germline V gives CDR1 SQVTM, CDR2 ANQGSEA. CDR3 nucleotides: TGCAGCGGAGGGACTAGCGGGGGGGCCGCAGAGACCCAGTACTTC. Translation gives CSGGTSGGAAETQYF. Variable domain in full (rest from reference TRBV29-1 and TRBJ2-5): SAVISQKPSRDICQRGTSLTIQCQVDSQVTMMFWYRQQPGQSLTLIATANQGSEATYESGFVIDKFPISRPNLTFSTLTVSNMSPEDSSIYLCSGGTSGGAAETQYFGPGTRLLVL.

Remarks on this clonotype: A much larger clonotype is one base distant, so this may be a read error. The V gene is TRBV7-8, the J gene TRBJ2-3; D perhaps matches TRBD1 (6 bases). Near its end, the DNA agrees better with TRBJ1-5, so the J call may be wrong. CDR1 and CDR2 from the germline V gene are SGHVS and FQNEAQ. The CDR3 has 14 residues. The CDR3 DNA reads TGTGCCAGCAGCAATCGACAGGCCGTAGATACGCAGCATTTT. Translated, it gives CASSNRQAVDTQHF.

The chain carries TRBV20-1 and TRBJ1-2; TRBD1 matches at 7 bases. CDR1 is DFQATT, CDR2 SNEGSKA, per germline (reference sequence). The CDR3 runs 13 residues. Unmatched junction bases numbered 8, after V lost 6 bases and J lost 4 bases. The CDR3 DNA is TGCAGTGCGGCGTTGACAGGGATCTATGGCTACACCTTC. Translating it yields CSAALTGIYGYTF.

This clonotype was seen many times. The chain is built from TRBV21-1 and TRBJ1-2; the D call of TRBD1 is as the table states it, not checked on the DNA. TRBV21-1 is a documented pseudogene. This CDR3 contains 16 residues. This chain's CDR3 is CASSAQQQGGGYGYTF. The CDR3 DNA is TGTGCCAGCAGCGCCCAGCAACAGGGGGGGGGCTATGGCTACACCTTC.

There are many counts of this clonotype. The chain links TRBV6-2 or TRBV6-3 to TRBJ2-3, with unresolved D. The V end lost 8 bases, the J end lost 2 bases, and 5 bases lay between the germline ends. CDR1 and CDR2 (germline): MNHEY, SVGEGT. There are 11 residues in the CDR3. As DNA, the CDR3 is TGTGCCAGCGGGAACACAGATACGCAGTATTTT. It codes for CASGNTDTQYF.

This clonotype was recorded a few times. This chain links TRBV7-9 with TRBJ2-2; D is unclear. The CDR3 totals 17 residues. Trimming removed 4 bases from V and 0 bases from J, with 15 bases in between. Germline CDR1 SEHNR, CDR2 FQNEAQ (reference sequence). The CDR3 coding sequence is TGTGCCAGCAGCTCCGGGCGACTGCGTTCGAACACCGGGGAGCTGTTTTTT. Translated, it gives CASSSGRLRSNTGELFF.

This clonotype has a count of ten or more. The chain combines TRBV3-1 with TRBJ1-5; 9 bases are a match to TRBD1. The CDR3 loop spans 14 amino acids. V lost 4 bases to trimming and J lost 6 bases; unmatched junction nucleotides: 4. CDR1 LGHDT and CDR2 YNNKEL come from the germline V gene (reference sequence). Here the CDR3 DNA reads TGTGCCAGCAGCCCAGGACAGGGGTTTCAGCCCCAGCATTTT. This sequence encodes CASSPGQGFQPQHF. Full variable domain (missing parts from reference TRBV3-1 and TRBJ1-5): DTAVSQTPKYLVTQMGNDKSIKCEQNLGHDTMYWYKQDSKKFLKIMFSYNNKELIINETVPNRFSPKSPDKAHLNLHINSLELGDSAVYFCASSPGQGFQPQHFGDGTRLSIL.

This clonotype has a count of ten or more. The CDR3 nucleotides read TGTGCCAGCAGCTTGGACAGGGTTAAATCACCCCTCCACTTT. Translation gives CASSLDRVKSPLHF. The chain has TRBV5-5 and TRBJ1-6; weak D call: TRBD1 (6 bases). This CDR3 comprises 14 residues. V lost 0 bases to trimming and J lost 10 bases, with 11 bases between them. Germline CDR1 reads SGHKS; CDR2 reads YYEKEE (reference sequence).

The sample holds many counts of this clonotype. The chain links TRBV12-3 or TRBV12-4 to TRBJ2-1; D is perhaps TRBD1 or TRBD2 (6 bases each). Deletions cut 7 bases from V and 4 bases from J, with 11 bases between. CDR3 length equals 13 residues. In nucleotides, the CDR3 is TGTGCCAGCATGGGGGGCCCATACAATGAGCAGTTCTTC. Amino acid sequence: CASMGGPYNEQFF.

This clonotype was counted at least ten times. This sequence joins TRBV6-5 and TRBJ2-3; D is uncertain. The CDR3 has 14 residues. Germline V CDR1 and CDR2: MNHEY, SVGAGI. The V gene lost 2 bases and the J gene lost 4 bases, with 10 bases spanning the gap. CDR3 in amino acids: CASSYGLPSDTQYF. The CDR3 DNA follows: TGTGCCAGCAGTTACGGCCTACCCTCAGATACGCAGTATTTT.

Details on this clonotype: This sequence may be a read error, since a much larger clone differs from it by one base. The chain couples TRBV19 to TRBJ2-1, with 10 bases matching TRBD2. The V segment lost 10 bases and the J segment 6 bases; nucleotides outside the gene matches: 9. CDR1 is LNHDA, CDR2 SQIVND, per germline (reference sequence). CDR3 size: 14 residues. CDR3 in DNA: TGTGCCACCAGCGGACTAGCGGCATGCAATGAGCAGTTCTTC. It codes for CATSGLAACNEQFF.